This is a list of T cell receptor beta chains from one sample in a study of OX40 agonist ivuxolimab in advanced cancers. Sequencing was performed with immunoSEQ multiplex PCR; in TCRdb, only in-frame clones are kept and a portion is missing. Here the sample spans 70,000 to 100,000 clones, 70% to 90% being singletons. The source material was CD4+ or CD8+ T cells sorted from blood, sampled in a trial of the OX40 agonist ivuxolimab. All receptors come from an adult with an advanced solid tumor such as melanoma, head and neck, liver or kidney cancer. The CDR3 runs from the conserved cysteine through the conserved F or W. The D gene is left open where the match is weak.

j_gene: TRBJ2-1; v_gene: TRBV7-9; d_gene: TRBD2; CDR3aa: CASSQGLADSYNEQFF; CDR3nt: TGTGCCAGCAGCCAGGGACTAGCGGACTCCTACAATGAGCAGTTCTTC
j_gene: TRBJ2-7; v_gene: TRBV5-1; d_gene: -; CDR3aa: CASSHSSYEQYF; CDR3nt: TGCGCCAGCAGTCACAGTTCGTACGAGCAGTACTTC
j_gene: TRBJ1-2; v_gene: TRBV6-1; d_gene: -; CDR3aa: CASSEVRGGNYGYTF; CDR3nt: TGTGCCAGCAGTGAAGTCCGGGGGGGGAACTATGGCTACACCTTC
j_gene: TRBJ2-1; v_gene: TRBV13; d_gene: -; CDR3aa: CASSLRRRSDYNEQFF; CDR3nt: TGTGCCAGCAGCTTACGGCGGAGGTCGGACTACAATGAGCAGTTCTTC
j_gene: TRBJ2-1; v_gene: TRBV9; d_gene: TRBD2; CDR3aa: CASSDIPGGREQFF; CDR3nt: TGTGCCAGCAGCGACATACCGGGGGGGAGGGAGCAGTTCTTC
j_gene: TRBJ2-7; v_gene: TRBV7-6; d_gene: -; CDR3aa: CASSVHAGEQYF; CDR3nt: TGTGCCAGCAGCGTACATGCGGGGGAGCAGTACTTC
j_gene: TRBJ2-5; v_gene: TRBV11-3; d_gene: TRBD2; CDR3aa: CASSRFSSGYRETQYF; CDR3nt: TGTGCCAGCAGCCGTTTCTCTAGCGGGTACCGGGAGACCCAGTACTTC
j_gene: TRBJ2-1; v_gene: TRBV10-3; d_gene: -; CDR3aa: CAISEGGEQFF; CDR3nt: TGTGCCATCAGTGAGGGTGGAGAGCAGTTCTTC
j_gene: TRBJ2-7; v_gene: TRBV19; d_gene: TRBD1; CDR3aa: CASSPAGQGYEQYF; CDR3nt: TGTGCCAGTAGCCCGGCCGGACAGGGTTACGAGCAGTACTTC
j_gene: TRBJ2-1; v_gene: TRBV5-5; d_gene: -; CDR3aa: CASSLPEGRQFF; CDR3nt: TGTGCCAGCAGCCTCCCCGAGGGACGGCAGTTCTTC